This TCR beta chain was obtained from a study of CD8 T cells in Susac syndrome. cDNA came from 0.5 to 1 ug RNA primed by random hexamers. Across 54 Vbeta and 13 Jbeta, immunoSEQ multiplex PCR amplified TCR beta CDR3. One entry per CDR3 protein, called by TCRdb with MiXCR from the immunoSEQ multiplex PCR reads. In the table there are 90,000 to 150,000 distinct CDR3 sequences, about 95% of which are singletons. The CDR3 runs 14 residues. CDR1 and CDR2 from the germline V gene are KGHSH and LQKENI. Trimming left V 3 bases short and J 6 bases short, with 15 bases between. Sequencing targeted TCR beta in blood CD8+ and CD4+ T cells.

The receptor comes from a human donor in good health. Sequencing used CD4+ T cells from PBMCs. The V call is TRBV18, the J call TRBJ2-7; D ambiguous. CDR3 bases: TGTGCCAGCTCACCTACGGTTATGGGTTCCGAGCAGTACTTC. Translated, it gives CASSPTVMGSEQYF.